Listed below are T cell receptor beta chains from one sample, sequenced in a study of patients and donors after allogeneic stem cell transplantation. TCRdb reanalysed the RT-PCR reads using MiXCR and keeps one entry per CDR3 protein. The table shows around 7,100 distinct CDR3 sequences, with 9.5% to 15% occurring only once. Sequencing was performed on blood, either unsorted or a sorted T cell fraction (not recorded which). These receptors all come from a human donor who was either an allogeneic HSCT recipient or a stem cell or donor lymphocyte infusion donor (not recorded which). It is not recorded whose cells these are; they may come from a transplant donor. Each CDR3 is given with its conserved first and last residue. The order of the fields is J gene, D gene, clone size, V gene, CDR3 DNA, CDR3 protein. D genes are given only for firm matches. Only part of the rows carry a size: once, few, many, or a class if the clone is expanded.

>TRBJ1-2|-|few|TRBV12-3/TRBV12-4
TGTGCCAGCAGTCCCGGGACACACTATGGCTACACCTTC
CASSPGTHYGYTF
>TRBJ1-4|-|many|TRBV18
TGTGCCAGCTCACTGAACCCCTCGACTAATGAAAAACTGTTTTTT
CASSLNPSTNEKLFF
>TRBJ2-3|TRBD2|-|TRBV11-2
TGTGCCAGCAGCTTAGTAAGCGGGGGAAGCACAGATACGCAGTATTTT
CASSLVSGGSTDTQYF
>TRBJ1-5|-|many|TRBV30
TGTGCCTGGACAGGGGTCAGCGGTCAGCCCCAGCATTTT
CAWTGVSGQPQHF
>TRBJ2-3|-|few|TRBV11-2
TGTGCCAGCAGCTTAGCGCTATGGTCGGCTAGAGATACGCAGTATTTT
CASSLALWSARDTQYF
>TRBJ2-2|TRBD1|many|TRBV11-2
TGTGCCAGCAGTTCCGACAGGGGGAACACCGGGGAGCTGTTTTTT
CASSSDRGNTGELFF
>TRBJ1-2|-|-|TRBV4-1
TGCGCCAGCAGCCTTCCGGGGCGTCGATATGGCTACACCTTC
CASSLPGRRYGYTF
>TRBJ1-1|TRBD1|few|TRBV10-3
TGTGCCATCAGTACAGGGGGTAACACTGAAGCTTTCTTT
CAISTGGNTEAFF
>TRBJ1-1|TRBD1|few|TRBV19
TGTGCCAGTAGAAAACCCCAGGGGGCGCGCGGCACTGAAGCTTTCTTT
CASRKPQGARGTEAFF
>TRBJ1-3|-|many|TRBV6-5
TGTGCCAGCAGCTACGCGGGCCTTGACTCTGGAAACACCATATATTTT
CASSYAGLDSGNTIYF
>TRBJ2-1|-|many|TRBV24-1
TGTGCCACCAGTGCTGACGTGGGTGCAGCCTACAATGAGCAGTTCTTC
CATSADVGAAYNEQFF
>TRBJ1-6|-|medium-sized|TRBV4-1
TGCGCCAGCAGCCAAGCCTCGGGTTCACCCCTCCACTTT
CASSQASGSPLHF
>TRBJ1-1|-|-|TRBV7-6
TGTGCCAGCAGCTTAGGAGGGGCGGCGAACACTGAAGCTTTCTTT
CASSLGGAANTEAFF
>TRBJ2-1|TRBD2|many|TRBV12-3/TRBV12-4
TGTGCCAGCAGTTCCCTAGCGGGAGTGGAGGTGAATGAGCAGTTCTTC
CASSSLAGVEVNEQFF
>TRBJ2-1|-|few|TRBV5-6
TGTGCCAGCAGCTTGGTTTCCCGGGGAGATGAGCAGTTCTTC
CASSLVSRGDEQFF
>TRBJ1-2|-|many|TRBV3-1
TGTGCCAGCAGCCAAGAAGGGCAGATCTATGGCTACACCTTC
CASSQEGQIYGYTF
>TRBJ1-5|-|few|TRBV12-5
TGTGCTAGTGGTTGTTCCTGGGCAGAAAGGGGGAGCAATCAGCCCCAGCATTTT
CASGCSWAERGSNQPQHF
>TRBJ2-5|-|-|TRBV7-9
TGTGCCAGCAGCTTATCTCGGCAAGAGACCCAGTACTTC
CASSLSRQETQYF
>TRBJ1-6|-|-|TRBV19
TGTGCCAGTAGTACACAAGGGATTCGACCACCCCTCCACTTT
CASSTQGIRPPLHF
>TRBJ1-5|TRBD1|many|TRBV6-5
TGTGCCAGCAGTTCCGGGACAGGGTTTAGTGATCAGCCCCAGCATTTT
CASSSGTGFSDQPQHF
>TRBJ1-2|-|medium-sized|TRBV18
TGTGCCAGCTCACCGCAAATGGCGGGAGACTATGGCTACACCTTC
CASSPQMAGDYGYTF
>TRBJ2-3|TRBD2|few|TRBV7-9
TGTGCCAGCAGCACCCGCGGGAGAGATACGCAGTATTTT
CASSTRGRDTQYF
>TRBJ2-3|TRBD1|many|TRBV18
TGTGCCAGCTCACCACTCCCGGGACAGAGCACAGATACGCAGTATTTT
CASSPLPGQSTDTQYF
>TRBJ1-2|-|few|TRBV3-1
TGTGCCAGCAGCCAAGATTTGATGACGAGCTATGGCTACACCTTC
CASSQDLMTSYGYTF
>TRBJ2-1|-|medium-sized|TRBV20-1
TGCAGTGCTAGAAGGGAGGCTTTTAGGACAGGCAATGAGCAGTTCTTC
CSARREAFRTGNEQFF
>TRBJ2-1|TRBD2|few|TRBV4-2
TGTGCCAGCAGCCAAGAGAGGACTAGCGGCTACAATGAGCAGTTCTTC
CASSQERTSGYNEQFF
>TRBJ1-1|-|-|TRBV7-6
TGTGCCAGCAGCCCCGCCCCTGAAGCTTTCTTT
CASSPAPEAFF
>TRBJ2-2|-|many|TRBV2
TGTGCCAGCAGTGAAGGACTAAACACCGGGGAGCTGTTTTTT
CASSEGLNTGELFF
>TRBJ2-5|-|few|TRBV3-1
TGTGCCAGCAGCCAAGATGTGCGGGAGACCCAGTACTTC
CASSQDVRETQYF
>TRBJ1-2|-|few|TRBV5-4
TGTGCCAGCAGCCCTTCGGTAGCTAACTATGGCTACACCTTC
CASSPSVANYGYTF
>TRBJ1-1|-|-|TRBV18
TGTGCCAGCTCACCCCAGGGCAGGGACACTGAAGCTTTCTTT
CASSPQGRDTEAFF
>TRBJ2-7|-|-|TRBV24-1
TGTGCCACCAGTGGGACAACCTACGAGCAGTACTTC
CATSGTTYEQYF
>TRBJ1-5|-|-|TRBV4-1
TGCGCCAGCAGCCTAAGTTTGGGAGGCAATCAGCCCCAGCATTTT
CASSLSLGGNQPQHF
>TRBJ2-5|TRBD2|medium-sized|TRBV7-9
TGTGCCAGCAGTTCGACTAGCGGCGAAGAGACCCAGTACTTC
CASSSTSGEETQYF
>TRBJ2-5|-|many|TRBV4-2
TGTGCCAGCAGCCAAGATAGCGCGCCGCAAGAGACCCAGTACTTC
CASSQDSAPQETQYF
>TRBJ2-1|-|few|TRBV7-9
TGTGCCAGCACCTCGGGCGATTACAATGAGCAGTTCTTC
CASTSGDYNEQFF
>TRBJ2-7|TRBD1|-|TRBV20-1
TGCAGTGCTAGAGGCGACAGGGACGAGCAGTACTTC
CSARGDRDEQYF
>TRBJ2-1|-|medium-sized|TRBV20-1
TGCAGTTTCAGGGGATACAATGAGCAGTTCTTC
CSFRGYNEQFF
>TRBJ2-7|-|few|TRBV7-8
TGTGCCAGCAGCGAAGACACCGCCTACGAGCAGTACTTC
CASSEDTAYEQYF
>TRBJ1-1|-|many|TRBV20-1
TGCAGTGCTAGCCGGGCAGGGGCCACGAACACTGAAGCTTTCTTT
CSASRAGATNTEAFF
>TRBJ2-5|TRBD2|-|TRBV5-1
TGCGCCAGCAGCTTGGCTAGCGGGAGGGAAGAGACCCAGTACTTC
CASSLASGREETQYF
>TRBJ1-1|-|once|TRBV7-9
TGTGCCAGCAGCTTGGAAGTGAACACTGAAGCTTTCTTT
CASSLEVNTEAFF
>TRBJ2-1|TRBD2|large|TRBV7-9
TGTGCCAGCAGCTACACTAGCGGGGGGGGCCATGAGCAGTTCTTC
CASSYTSGGGHEQFF
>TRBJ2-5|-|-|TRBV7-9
TGTGCCAGCAGCTTAGGGGCCAGGCGGGAAGAGACCCAGTACTTC
CASSLGARREETQYF
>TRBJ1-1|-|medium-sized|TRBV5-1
TGCGCCAGCAGCCCCGGGGCGAACACTGAAGCTTTCTTT
CASSPGANTEAFF
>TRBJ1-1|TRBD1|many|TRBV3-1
TGTGCCAGCAGCCAAGAAGGGACAGCCGGGAAAGCTTTCTTT
CASSQEGTAGKAFF
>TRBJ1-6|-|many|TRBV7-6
TGTGCCAGCAGCTTACGCGGGACAAGCTGGAGCTCCTATAATTCACCCCTCCACTTT
CASSLRGTSWSSYNSPLHF
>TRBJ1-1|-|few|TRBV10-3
TGTGCCATCAGTGAGGACAGGTTAGGAACTGAAGCTTTCTTT
CAISEDRLGTEAFF
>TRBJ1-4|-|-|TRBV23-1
TGCGCCAGCAAAAAACTCGGGCTGTTTTTT
CASKKLGLFF
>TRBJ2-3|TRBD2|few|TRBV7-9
TGTGCCAGCAGCCCTCCCGGGAGGGCCGGTACAGATACGCAGTATTTT
CASSPPGRAGTDTQYF
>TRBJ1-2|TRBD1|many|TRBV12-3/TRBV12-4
TGTGCCAGCAGCTCGTACAGGGGGCGAAATGGCTACACCTTC
CASSSYRGRNGYTF
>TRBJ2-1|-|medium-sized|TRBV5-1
TGCGCCAGCAGCTTGATGGACAGCTACAATGAGCAGTTCTTC
CASSLMDSYNEQFF
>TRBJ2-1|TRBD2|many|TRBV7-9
TGTGCCAGCAGCTTAGCACTAGCGGACTACAATGAGCAGTTCTTC
CASSLALADYNEQFF
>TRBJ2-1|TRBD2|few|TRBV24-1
TGTGCCACCAGTGACCCGGGACTAGCGGGGCAGGAGCAGTTCTTC
CATSDPGLAGQEQFF